This section outlines one TCR beta chain sequence together with its context. Its antigen remains unknown. Germline CDR1 is SGDLS and CDR2 is YYNGEE. V lost 4 bases and J lost 5, with 4 bases in between. The CDR3 covers 11 residues. The data are from a study of shared clonotypes between healthy human individuals. Clones were sequenced by immunoSEQ multiplex PCR, and TCRdb holds only the in-frame ones, with some missing. The table has around 2,000,000 clones, about 95% seen once; the top ten hold roughly 1%. Whole-study findings and limits: Non-shared clonotypes showed lower generation probabilities than clonotypes common to all four donors. A handful of donors held about 5.1% of naive CD4 clonotypes in common.

Naive-designated CD8 cells lacked CD45RO, were positively enriched for CCR7, and omitted terminally differentiated effector memory CD45RA+ cells. The sample comprised naive CD8+ T cells sorted from blood. This TCR derives from a young man in good health. The rearrangement joins TRBV9 to TRBJ1-5; unclear D gene. CDR3 bases: TGTGCCAGCAGCCACGATCAGCCCCAGCATTTT. Its protein is CASSHDQPQHF.